These 31 T cell receptor beta chains came from one sample sequenced in a study of blood T cell repertoires in COVID-19. Profiling relied on immunoSEQ multiplex PCR, and the TCRdb table lists in-frame clones only, not all of them. Here the sample spans about 120,000 clones, 85% being singletons. Input material: peripheral blood. The receptor set was obtained from an elderly man with acute or convalescent COVID-19.

V gene TRBV5-1 combines with J gene TRBJ2-2, with a weak D call TRBD1 (7 bases). CDR1 is SGHRS, CDR2 YFSETQ, per germline. The CDR3 has 15 residues. The germline V and J ends were trimmed by 4 bases and 0 bases, with 10 bases remaining between them. The CDR3 coding sequence is TGCGCCAGCAGCGGAGGGGGCGCGAACACCGGGGAGCTGTTTTTT. It is translated as CASSGGGANTGELFF.

V usage is TRBV7-9 and J usage is TRBJ1-1; D is unclear. Germline CDR1 is SEHNR and CDR2 is FQNEAQ (reference sequence). CDR3 size: 14 residues. V lost 4 bases and J 2 bases, leaving 11 bases between the germline ends. CDR3 in amino acids: CASSWGEGNTEAFF. CDR3 coding DNA: TGTGCCAGCAGCTGGGGAGAGGGAAACACTGAAGCTTTCTTT.

V usage is TRBV27 and J usage is TRBJ2-1; D is unclear. This CDR3 is 13 amino acids long. In germline, CDR1 is MNHEY, CDR2 SMNVEV (reference sequence). V gave up 5 bases and J gave up 0 bases, with 5 bases separating them. CDR3 residues: CASSRPSYNEQFF. Here the CDR3 DNA reads TGTGCCAGCAGTCGTCCCTCCTACAATGAGCAGTTCTTC.

The genes are TRBV6-6 and TRBJ2-7; a possible D gene is TRBD1 (6 bases). Germline V gene data show CDR1 as MNHNY and CDR2 as SVGAGI (reference sequence). Trimming stripped 5 bases from V and 6 bases from J, with 17 bases between. The CDR3 runs to 14 residues. The CDR3 spells CASSNSLQGVEQYF. In DNA, the CDR3 is TGTGCCAGCAGTAATTCATTACAGGGTGTCGAGCAGTACTTC.

The chain employs TRBV28 and TRBJ2-7; 12 nucleotides agree with TRBD1. After removal of 10 bases from V and 4 bases from J, the junction contained 8 bases not matched to a gene. The length of the CDR3 is 14 residues. Germline CDR1 is MDHEN and CDR2 is SYDVKM. CDR3 sequence (DNA): TGTGCCACCGACGGGACAGGGGGCTTTTACGAGCAGTACTTC. Translated: CATDGTGGFYEQYF.

The rearrangement uses TRBV7-3 and TRBJ2-5; 12 bases fit TRBD2. The CDR3 is made up of 17 amino acids. The germline V gene encodes CDR1 SGHTA and CDR2 FQGTGA. Unmatched junction bases numbered 4, after V lost 0 bases and J lost 2 bases. The CDR3 DNA sequence: TGTGCCAGCAGCTTAACTACTAGCGGGGGGCCGCAAGAGACCCAGTACTTC. Its protein is CASSLTTSGGPQETQYF. Full variable domain (rest looked up from reference TRBV7-3 and TRBJ2-5): GAGVSQTPSNKVTEKGKYVELRCDPISGHTALYWYRQSLGQGPEFLIYFQGTGAADDSGLPNDRFFAVRPEGSVSTLKIQRTERGDSAVYLCASSLTTSGGPQETQYFGPGTRLLVL.

The chain has TRBV19 and TRBJ2-1; 8 positions match TRBD1. This CDR3 contains 13 residues. The germline V gene encodes CDR1 LNHDA and CDR2 SQIVND (reference sequence). After removal of 8 bases from V and 6 bases from J, the junction contained 6 bases not matched to a gene. The CDR3 spells CASAWTGFNEQFF. CDR3 in DNA: TGTGCCAGTGCATGGACAGGGTTCAATGAGCAGTTCTTC.

The chain links TRBV7-2 to TRBJ2-1; 9 nucleotides match TRBD1. The germline gives CDR1 SGHTA, CDR2 FQGNSA. The V segment lost 1 base and the J segment 7 bases; nucleotides outside the gene matches: 5. The CDR3 loop spans 15 amino acids. CDR3 amino acids: CASSLGGTGPNEQFF. The CDR3 nucleotides are TGTGCCAGCAGCTTAGGGGGGACAGGGCCTAATGAGCAGTTCTTC.

The chain carries TRBV12-3 or TRBV12-4 and TRBJ1-5; maybe TRBD1 (5 bases). With 6 bases removed from V and 7 bases from J, the gap between germline ends came to 13 bases. The CDR3 totals 13 residues. Here the CDR3 reads CASREQAGQPQHF. DNA for the CDR3: TGTGCCAGCAGAGAACAGGCTGGGCAGCCCCAGCATTTT.

The chain joins TRBV7-2 to TRBJ1-3, with 7 bases aligning to TRBD1. The length of the CDR3 is 15 residues. Germline V gene lookup returns CDR1 SGHTA and CDR2 FQGNSA. The V segment lost 1 base and the J segment 3 bases; nucleotides outside the gene matches: 3. The CDR3 is CASSLETGYGNTIYF. CDR3 DNA sequence: TGTGCCAGCAGCTTAGAGACAGGGTATGGAAACACCATATATTTT.

The V and J genes are TRBV11-2 and TRBJ1-4; the D is unclear. CDR1 and CDR2 from the germline V gene are SGHAT and FQNNGV. The ends were cut back, 5 bases at V and 8 bases at J, with 12 bases in the middle. The CDR3 covers 13 residues. The CDR3 reads CASSAKTGEKLFF. The DNA of the CDR3 is TGTGCCAGCAGCGCTAAGACCGGGGAAAAACTGTTTTTT.

The chain combines TRBV7-8 with TRBJ1-1; 8 bases align to TRBD1. Germline values: CDR1 SGHVS, CDR2 FQNEAQ. The CDR3 length is 18 residues. V lost 5 bases and J lost 1; bases outside the gene matches: 15. The CDR3 loop reads CASSPRTGPYDRNTEAFF. The CDR3 coding sequence is TGTGCCAGCAGCCCGAGGACAGGGCCCTATGATCGGAACACTGAAGCTTTCTTT.

The V call is TRBV19, the J call TRBJ2-7, with 7 bases aligning to TRBD1. V lost 5 bases and J lost 4; bases outside the gene matches: 8. The CDR3 is 14 amino acids. Germline assignment: CDR1 LNHDA and CDR2 SQIVND (reference sequence). The CDR3 nucleotides are TGTGCCAGTAGTGCCGGGACAGCGACTTACGAGCAGTACTTC. Residues: CASSAGTATYEQYF.

This rearrangement joins TRBV3-1 (or the pseudogene TRBV3-2) to TRBJ2-5, with 8 bases identical to TRBD1. In germline, CDR1 is LGHDT, CDR2 YNNKEL (reference sequence). There are 16 residues in the CDR3. V lost 7 bases to trimming and J lost 1 base; unmatched junction nucleotides: 11. The CDR3 DNA sequence: TGTGCCAGCAACTCTTTAACGACAGGGGCCCAAGAGACCCAGTACTTC. Translated, it gives CASNSLTTGAQETQYF.

The chain couples TRBV4-2 to TRBJ1-5, with TRBD1 as a possible D gene (5 bases). Germline V gene data show CDR1 as LGHNA and CDR2 as YNFKEQ. The CDR3 consists of 19 residues. V lost 1 base and J lost 2, with 21 bases in between. The CDR3 loop reads CASSQGTGTLGGGNQPQHF. CDR3 nucleotide sequence: TGTGCCAGCAGCCAAGGGACCGGGACCCTCGGGGGGGGCAATCAGCCCCAGCATTTT.

This sequence joins TRBV6-1 and TRBJ1-2; possible D gene TRBD1, 5 bases. The germline V and J ends were trimmed by 0 bases and 4 bases, with 15 bases remaining between them. The germline V gene has CDR1 MNHNS and CDR2 SASEGT. The CDR3 sequence is 16 residues long. The CDR3 protein is CASSEARTGGFYGYTF. CDR3 nucleotide sequence: TGTGCCAGCAGTGAAGCGAGAACAGGAGGGTTCTATGGCTACACCTTC.

The rearrangement links TRBV27 to TRBJ1-4, with a tentative D call TRBD1 (5 bases). Germline CDR1 reads MNHEY; CDR2 reads SMNVEV (reference sequence). V lost 4 bases and J 0 bases, leaving 12 bases between the germline ends. CDR3 length: 16 amino acids. CDR3 nucleotide sequence: TGTGCCAGCAGTTACCAGGGCCCGCCAACTAATGAAAAACTGTTTTTT. Translating gives CASSYQGPPTNEKLFF.

The J gene is TRBJ1-2, the V gene TRBV9; D possibly corresponds to TRBD1 (5 bases). The CDR3 spans 14 residues. Germline-derived CDR1 and CDR2 are SGDLS and YYNGEE. The germline V and J ends were trimmed by 0 bases and 4 bases, with 10 bases remaining between them. CDR3 in amino acids: CASSVDQGGYGYTF. In nucleotides, the CDR3 is TGTGCCAGCAGCGTAGATCAGGGAGGCTATGGCTACACCTTC.

The count of this clone is one. The V call is TRBV19, the J call TRBJ1-2; D perhaps matches TRBD1 (5 bases). Germline values: CDR1 LNHDA, CDR2 SQIVND (reference sequence). Between the trimmed V and J ends, which lost 5 bases and 7 bases, there was a span of 11 bases. CDR3 length: 12 amino acids. The CDR3 DNA reads TGTGCCAGTAGTTCCCAGGGAATTGGCTACACCTTC. It specifies CASSSQGIGYTF. The full variable domain, with the rest looked up from reference TRBV19 and TRBJ1-2, is DGGITQSPKYLFRKEGQNVTLSCEQNLNHDAMYWYRQDPGQGLRLIYYSQIVNDFQKGDIAEGYSVSREKKESFPLTVTSAQKNPTAFYLCASSSQGIGYTFGSGTRLTVV.

Details on this clone: The CDR3 does not end in the conserved phenylalanine or tryptophan, so this is likely a read error. The DNA is omitted, as the CDR3 cannot be located on it reliably, and the CDR3 follows TCRdb's listing. The CDR3 loop reads CASSAPASFG. The chain is built from TRBV10-1 and TRBJ2-7; the tabulated D call, TRBD2, remains unverified against the DNA. Germline V lookup: CDR1 WNHNN, CDR2 SYGVQD (reference sequence). The CDR3 comprises 10 residues, both ends counted.

This clone was seen just once. CDR3 DNA: TGCGCCAGCAGTCGCCGGGACAGCTACGAGCAGTACTTC. It is translated as CASSRRDSYEQYF. The chain couples TRBV4-1 to TRBJ2-7; 7 positions match TRBD1. Trimming took 6 bases from V and 3 from J; bases not matched to a gene: 5. Looked up from germline, CDR1 is MGHRA and CDR2 is YSYEKL. This CDR3 spans 13 amino acids.

The gene calls are TRBV5-1 and TRBJ1-5, with TRBD1 identical over 10 bases. Trimming cost V 4 bases and J 5 bases; bases outside gene matches: 3. Germline CDR1 reads SGHRS; CDR2 reads YFSETQ. This CDR3 spans 14 amino acids. This CDR3 reads CASSPGTGDQPQHF. CDR3 in DNA: TGCGCCAGCAGCCCCGGGACAGGGGATCAGCCCCAGCATTTT.

This chain connects TRBV7-2 to TRBJ2-2, with 13 nucleotides matching TRBD2. Germline CDR1 and CDR2: SGHTA and FQGNSA. The CDR3 extends over 18 amino acids. J gave up 0 bases and V 5 bases, and 6 bases lay outside the gene matches. This chain's CDR3 is CASSVTSGRAANTGELFF. The DNA for the CDR3 is TGTGCCAGCAGCGTTACTAGCGGGAGGGCTGCGAACACCGGGGAGCTGTTTTTT.

The chain has TRBV4-2 and TRBJ1-5; 9 nucleotides align to TRBD1. The CDR3 has 17 residues. Trimming removed 0 bases from V and 2 bases from J; junction bases left unmatched: 5. Germline lookup yields CDR1 LGHNA and CDR2 YNFKEQ. The CDR3 nucleotides are TGTGCCAGCAGCCAAGAATCACAGGGGGCAGGCAATCAGCCCCAGCATTTT. This codes for CASSQESQGAGNQPQHF.

The J gene is TRBJ2-1, the V gene TRBV6-1, with 7 bases fitting TRBD2. Germline assignment: CDR1 MNHNS and CDR2 SASEGT. The CDR3 length is 16 residues. J was trimmed by 4 bases and V by 2 bases; bases with no gene match: 8. For the CDR3, the DNA is TGTGCCAGCAGTGAAAGGGCGGGACTATTATACAATGAGCAGTTCTTC. This codes for CASSERAGLLYNEQFF.

The rearrangement uses TRBV10-3 and TRBJ2-1, with TRBD2 matching 7 bases. The CDR3 runs to 14 residues. V was pared by 9 bases and J by 5 bases, with 10 bases of the junction left unmatched. Germline V gene lookup returns CDR1 ENHRY and CDR2 SYGVKD. This chain's CDR3 is CAIGAGAKDNEQFF. CDR3 in DNA: TGTGCCATTGGTGCGGGAGCTAAGGACAATGAGCAGTTCTTC.

The rearrangement uses TRBV5-4 and TRBJ1-2; D possibly corresponds to TRBD1 (6 bases). V gave up 2 bases and J gave up 7 bases, with 12 bases separating them. The germline V gene has CDR1 SGHNT and CDR2 YYREEE (reference sequence). The CDR3 covers 13 residues. The CDR3 here is CASSLQDRSGYTF. Written as DNA, the CDR3 is TGTGCCAGCAGCTTACAGGACAGAAGTGGCTACACCTTC.

The genes are TRBV5-1 and TRBJ2-2; D perhaps matches TRBD2 (7 bases). Trimming left V 4 bases short and J 5 bases short, with 15 bases between. The CDR3 covers 15 residues. Germline V gives CDR1 SGHRS, CDR2 YFSETQ. The CDR3 nucleotides are TGCGCCAGCAGCCCTCGGGGGGCCGGTACCGGGGAGCTGTTTTTT. Its protein is CASSPRGAGTGELFF.

This sequence joins TRBV5-4 and TRBJ1-2, with 7 bases matching TRBD1. J lost 3 bases, V lost 4 bases, and 6 bases had no gene match. The germline gives CDR1 SGHNT, CDR2 YYREEE (reference sequence). This CDR3 has 14 amino acids. The CDR3 here is CASSKGQSHYGYTF. CDR3 nucleotides: TGTGCCAGCAGCAAGGGACAGTCGCACTATGGCTACACCTTC.

The chain couples TRBV30 to TRBJ1-2, with 7 bases fitting TRBD1. This CDR3 has 13 residues. The ends lost 4 bases at V and 4 bases at J; junction bases unmatched: 6. The germline V gene encodes CDR1 GTSNPN and CDR2 SVGIG (reference sequence). This CDR3 is CAWKNGQVYGYTF. The DNA of the CDR3 is TGTGCCTGGAAAAACGGACAGGTCTATGGCTACACCTTC.

This clone was found once. J is TRBJ2-5 and V is TRBV10-3; D is perhaps TRBD1 (5 bases). The CDR3 is 13 amino acids. Germline CDR1 and CDR2: ENHRY and SYGVKD. V lost 4 bases and J lost 2, with 8 bases in between. The DNA for the CDR3 is TGTGCCATCAGTGGACAGACTCAAGAGACCCAGTACTTC. It specifies CAISGQTQETQYF.